The rows below give T cell receptor beta chains drawn from one sample of a study of spatial heterogeneity in lung cancer. Each CDR3 protein gets one entry after TCRdb re-called the 5' RACE reads with MiXCR. The repertoire has about 11,000 distinct CDR3 sequences, 5% to 6.5% of them found once; the top ten carry about an eighth. The sample consisted of lung tumor tissue, taken at surgery. The receptors shown here come from a male donor with early-stage non-small cell lung cancer. Each CDR3 is given with its conserved first and last residue. Each record gives: D gene, J gene, clone size, V gene, CDR3 protein, CDR3 DNA. A D gene is named only where the DNA matches it firmly. Clone size is stated in some rows and not others, as once, few, many or a class when expanded.

>TRBD1|TRBJ2-2|large|TRBV7-7
CASSLQGAGTGELFF
TGTGCCAGCAGCTTACAGGGGGCAGGCACCGGGGAGCTGTTTTTT
>TRBD1|TRBJ2-7|many|TRBV27
CASSLGTGRRNEQYF
TGTGCCAGCAGTTTAGGGACAGGGAGGAGGAACGAGCAGTACTTC
>TRBD2|TRBJ2-3|many|TRBV7-7
CASSPGTSGGTDTQYF
TGTGCCAGCAGCCCGGGGACTAGCGGGGGCACAGATACGCAGTATTTT
>.|TRBJ2-7|many|TRBV20-1
CSANEPVGSGYEQYF
TGCAGTGCTAACGAGCCGGTCGGGAGCGGCTACGAGCAGTACTTC
>.|TRBJ1-3|many|TRBV12-3/TRBV12-4
CASSVGGSGNTIYF
TGTGCCAGCAGCGTAGGGGGCTCTGGAAACACCATATATTTT
>.|TRBJ1-2|many|TRBV27
CASRGAASYGYTF
TGTGCCAGCAGGGGTGCTGCTAGCTATGGCTACACCTTC
>.|TRBJ2-1|many|TRBV20-1
CSARDFQDEQFF
TGCAGTGCTAGAGATTTTCAGGATGAGCAGTTCTTC
>TRBD1|TRBJ1-2|many|TRBV15
CATSRDGPGGSYGYTF
TGTGCCACCAGCAGGGATGGGCCAGGGGGAAGCTATGGCTACACCTTC
>TRBD1|TRBJ1-2|many|TRBV20-1
CSAGQGATNYGYTF
TGCAGTGCTGGACAGGGGGCGACTAACTATGGCTACACCTTC
>.|TRBJ2-3|.|TRBV7-2
CASSLGIRAQYF
TGTGCCAGCAGCTTAGGGATCAGGGCCCAGTATTTT
>TRBD1|TRBJ2-7|many|TRBV13
CASSSSGTGEWEQYF
TGTGCCAGCAGCTCCTCCGGGACAGGGGAGTGGGAGCAGTACTTC
>.|TRBJ2-2|many|TRBV9
CASTKNTGELFF
TGTGCCAGCACGAAGAACACCGGGGAGCTGTTTTTT
>.|TRBJ1-5|few|TRBV20-1
CSARDPRTGGRQPQHF
TGCAGTGCTAGAGATCCCAGGACGGGGGGACGCCAGCCCCAGCATTTT
>.|TRBJ2-3|medium-sized|TRBV18
CASSSQGSWADTQYF
TGTGCCAGCTCTTCACAGGGCTCGTGGGCAGATACGCAGTATTTT
>.|TRBJ2-7|medium-sized|TRBV29-1
CSVAEQGYEQYF
TGCAGCGTTGCCGAACAGGGCTACGAGCAGTACTTC
>.|TRBJ1-5|medium-sized|TRBV19
CASSTAAPPQHF
TGTGCCAGTAGTACCGCTGCCCCGCCCCAGCATTTT
>TRBD1|TRBJ2-1|many|TRBV20-1
CSALPGQEIYNEQFF
TGCAGTGCTCTACCGGGACAGGAGATTTACAATGAGCAGTTCTTC
>.|TRBJ2-3|many|TRBV29-1
CSVQQQGDTQYF
TGCAGCGTCCAACAGCAGGGTGATACGCAGTATTTT
>.|TRBJ1-5|many|TRBV27
CASSLWGGKNNQPQHF
TGTGCCAGCAGTTTATGGGGGGGAAAAAACAATCAGCCCCAGCATTTT
>.|TRBJ2-1|many|TRBV20-1
CSVPRAGYNEQFF
TGCAGTGTACCGAGGGCCGGATACAATGAGCAGTTCTTC
>TRBD2|TRBJ2-5|medium-sized|TRBV12-3/TRBV12-4
CASSLGGLAETQYF
TGTGCCAGCAGTTTAGGGGGACTAGCGGAGACCCAGTACTTC
>TRBD1|TRBJ1-4|many|TRBV7-8
CASSLVWGTELFF
TGTGCCAGCAGCTTAGTTTGGGGGACAGAACTGTTTTTT
>.|TRBJ1-4|medium-sized|TRBV5-1
CASSHNPEGVVEKLFF
TGCGCCAGCAGCCATAACCCGGAGGGGGTTGTGGAAAAACTGTTTTTT
>.|TRBJ1-2|large|TRBV12-3/TRBV12-4
CASSPRDFLYGYTF
TGTGCCAGCAGTCCCCGGGACTTTCTCTATGGCTACACCTTC
>.|TRBJ2-2|medium-sized|TRBV6-6
CASSRTINTGELFF
TGTGCCAGCAGTAGGACCATAAACACCGGGGAGCTGTTTTTT
>TRBD2|TRBJ2-1|many|TRBV9
CASSVAGGGASYNEQFF
TGTGCCAGCAGCGTAGCGGGCGGGGGGGCCTCCTACAATGAGCAGTTCTTC
>TRBD1|TRBJ2-2|medium-sized|TRBV25-1
CATSQDRGYTGELFF
TGTGCCACCTCCCAGGACAGGGGCTACACCGGGGAGCTGTTTTTT
>TRBD2|TRBJ2-7|.|TRBV12-3/TRBV12-4
CASTLGSGPSYEQYF
TGTGCCAGCACCCTGGGTAGCGGGCCGTCCTACGAGCAGTACTTC
>TRBD2|TRBJ2-1|large|TRBV12-3/TRBV12-4
CASRKTSGRVNEQFF
TGTGCCAGCAGAAAGACTAGCGGGAGGGTCAATGAGCAGTTCTTC
>.|TRBJ1-4|medium-sized|TRBV4-3
CASSQQETNEKLFF
TGCGCCAGCAGCCAACAGGAGACTAATGAAAAACTGTTTTTT
>.|TRBJ2-7|many|TRBV4-3
CASSQGTDTSSYEQYF
TGCGCCAGCAGCCAAGGGACAGATACTAGCTCCTACGAGCAGTACTTC
>.|TRBJ1-1|many|TRBV18
CASSPPGMNTEAFF
TGTGCCAGCTCACCACCAGGGATGAACACTGAAGCTTTCTTT
>.|TRBJ1-5|.|TRBV7-2
CASSLTVNQPQHF
TGTGCCAGCAGCCTCACGGTCAATCAGCCCCAGCATTTT
>.|TRBJ2-3|many|TRBV7-2
CASSLARSGRGITDTQYF
TGTGCCAGCAGCTTAGCGAGAAGCGGACGGGGGATCACAGATACGCAGTATTTT
>.|TRBJ2-1|many|TRBV3-1
CASSQGVESNEQFF
TGTGCCAGCAGCCAAGGGGTTGAGTCTAATGAGCAGTTCTTC
>.|TRBJ2-7|many|TRBV28
CATRTAGRTYEQYF
TGTGCCACCAGGACAGCGGGAAGAACCTACGAGCAGTACTTC
>.|TRBJ2-3|many|TRBV10-3
CAIRDVQGEAISDTQYF
TGTGCCATCAGGGACGTGCAAGGGGAGGCGATCTCAGATACGCAGTATTTT
>.|TRBJ2-1|many|TRBV15
CATSRDHTKGSYNEQFF
TGTGCCACCAGCAGAGATCATACCAAGGGCTCCTACAATGAGCAGTTCTTC
>.|TRBJ1-6|many|TRBV2
CASRWGGRGESPLHF
TGTGCCAGCAGATGGGGGGGGCGAGGGGAATCACCCCTCCACTTT
>TRBD1|TRBJ2-1|.|TRBV24-1
CATSDPGQGYSNEQFF
TGTGCCACCAGTGATCCGGGACAGGGTTATAGCAATGAGCAGTTCTTC
>TRBD1|TRBJ2-6|.|TRBV20-1
CSARTGEGSGANVLTF
TGCAGTGCTCGGACAGGGGAGGGCTCTGGGGCCAACGTCCTGACTTTC
>TRBD1|TRBJ1-3|many|TRBV7-2
CASSPGSTGAGNTIYF
TGTGCCAGCAGCCCAGGCTCGACAGGGGCGGGAAACACCATATATTTT
>TRBD1|TRBJ1-5|medium-sized|TRBV20-1
CSARRGQGSNQPQHF
TGCAGTGCTAGAAGGGGACAGGGGAGTAATCAGCCCCAGCATTTT
>TRBD1|TRBJ1-5|medium-sized|TRBV27
CASSLEGAGKNQPQHF
TGTGCCAGCAGTTTGGAGGGGGCAGGAAAGAATCAGCCCCAGCATTTT
>TRBD1|TRBJ1-6|many|TRBV7-2
CASSEGTGVYSPLHF
TGTGCCAGCAGCGAAGGGACAGGAGTTTATTCACCCCTCCACTTT
>TRBD1|TRBJ1-1|large|TRBV6-6
CASSYKGARGTEAFF
TGTGCCAGCAGTTACAAGGGGGCGCGGGGAACTGAAGCTTTCTTT
>.|TRBJ2-3|medium-sized|TRBV7-9
CASSLGRGVVTQYF
TGTGCCAGCAGCTTAGGCAGGGGAGTTGTTACGCAGTATTTT
>TRBD1|TRBJ1-1|many|TRBV5-1
CASSDGTAVNTEAFF
TGCGCCAGCAGTGACGGGACAGCAGTGAACACTGAAGCTTTCTTT
>.|TRBJ2-2|many|TRBV2
CASTYRDSTTGELFF
TGTGCCAGCACCTACAGGGACTCAACTACCGGGGAGCTGTTTTTT
>TRBD2|TRBJ2-1|many|TRBV28
CASRRLRTSGYNEQFF
TGTGCCAGCAGGCGCCTTCGGACTAGCGGATACAATGAGCAGTTCTTC
>.|TRBJ2-5|many|TRBV25-1
CASGETQYF
TGTGCCAGCGGGGAGACCCAGTACTTC
>.|TRBJ1-6|medium-sized|TRBV20-1
CSDPGRGSPLHF
TGCAGTGATCCAGGCCGCGGTTCACCCCTCCACTTT
>.|TRBJ1-1|few|TRBV10-3
CAISEPRGENTEAFF
TGTGCCATCAGTGAGCCCCGGGGTGAGAACACTGAAGCTTTCTTT
>.|TRBJ1-5|many|TRBV6-6
CASRELYSNQPQHF
TGTGCCAGCCGAGAACTTTATAGCAATCAGCCCCAGCATTTT
>TRBD2|TRBJ2-2|many|TRBV28
CASSSGLAGNF
TGTGCCAGCAGTTCCGGACTAGCGGGAAATTTT
>TRBD1|TRBJ2-1|many|TRBV10-3
CAIREPGTGVNEQFF
TGTGCCATCAGGGAGCCCGGGACAGGGGTCAATGAGCAGTTCTTC
>.|TRBJ2-3|medium-sized|TRBV2
CASNGVFTDTQYF
TGTGCCAGCAATGGGGTCTTCACAGATACGCAGTATTTT
>.|TRBJ2-5|many|TRBV4-1
CASSHPDFQETQYF
TGCGCCAGCAGCCACCCTGACTTTCAAGAGACCCAGTACTTC
>TRBD2|TRBJ2-1|many|TRBV12-3/TRBV12-4
CASSPTGTSGYNEQFF
TGTGCCAGCAGCCCGACCGGGACTAGCGGTTACAATGAGCAGTTCTTC
>TRBD1|TRBJ2-5|many|TRBV28
CASSTSGQGVETQYF
TGTGCCAGCAGTACCTCCGGACAGGGAGTGGAGACCCAGTACTTC